The 21 T cell receptor beta chains below were found in one sample sequenced in a study of cytomegalovirus exposure and HLA in healthy donors. The primer mix had 60 Vbeta and 13 Jbeta primers. Profiled with immunoSEQ multiplex PCR; TCRdb holds only in-frame clones, not every one. This table holds 200,000 to 250,000 clones, 82% found once. The specimen sequenced was PBMCs. These receptor sequences come from a middle-aged woman in good health and CMV-seropositive.

The chain links TRBV18 to TRBJ1-1, with D tentatively TRBD1 (6 bases). Trimming pared 0 bases from V and 1 base from J, leaving 12 bases between. This CDR3 spans 16 amino acids. CDR1 is KGHSH and CDR2 is LQKENI in the germline V gene. CDR3 DNA sequence: TGTGCCAGCTCACCACCTATACTACAGGGGAACACTGAAGCTTTCTTT. As protein: CASSPPILQGNTEAFF.

The chain combines TRBV9 with TRBJ2-5; TRBD2 matches at 12 bases. J was trimmed by 5 bases and V by 2 bases; bases with no gene match: 4. The CDR3 consists of 15 residues. Germline values: CDR1 SGDLS, CDR2 YYNGEE. CDR3 sequence (DNA): TGTGCCAGCAGCGTCAGACTAGCGGGGGACGAGACCCAGTACTTC. Translating gives CASSVRLAGDETQYF.

In this sample, this clone turned up a few times. V and J are TRBV2 and TRBJ2-1; TRBD1 is a possible D gene (6 bases). This CDR3 spans 15 amino acids. Germline assignment: CDR1 SNHLY and CDR2 FYNNEI. Trimming shortened V by 5 bases and J by 5 bases, and 16 bases separated the two germline ends. The CDR3 DNA follows: TGTGCCAGCAGTCCCGAACAGGGAAGGGACAATGAGCAGTTCTTC. Translated, it gives CASSPEQGRDNEQFF.

Comments on this clone: An end of the junction does not agree with germline; a read error may underlie this. Other DNA sequences from this sample encode an identical CDR3 as well. The chain links TRBV30 to TRBJ1-6, with TRBD1 matching over 7 bases. The CDR3 consists of 15 residues. Germline CDR1 is GTSNPN and CDR2 is SVGIG (reference sequence). The CDR3, as DNA: TGTGCCTGGAGTCGGGACAGCACCTATAATTCCCCCCTCCACTTT. Encoded protein: CAWSRDSTYNSPLHF.

The J gene is TRBJ2-1, the V gene TRBV7-9; D perhaps matches TRBD2 (5 bases). V gave up 3 bases and J gave up 8 bases, with 8 bases separating them. The CDR3 is 12 amino acids. Per the germline V gene, CDR1 is SEHNR and CDR2 is FQNEAQ (reference sequence). This CDR3 is CASSFTGDEQFF. DNA of the CDR3: TGTGCCAGCAGCTTTACCGGGGATGAGCAGTTCTTC.

The V gene is TRBV30, the J gene TRBJ2-2, with D tentatively TRBD2 (5 bases). V shed 2 bases and J shed 4 bases, with 14 bases lying between them. Per the germline V gene, CDR1 is GTSNPN and CDR2 is SVGIG (reference sequence). CDR3 length: 15 residues. The CDR3 DNA reads TGTGCCTGGAGTACCCTAGCTAGACCCACCGGGGAGCTGTTTTTT. As protein: CAWSTLARPTGELFF.

The V gene is TRBV2, the J gene TRBJ1-2, with D possibly TRBD1 on 5 matching bases. The CDR3 is 14 residues long. Germline assignment: CDR1 SNHLY and CDR2 FYNNEI. V gave up 7 bases and J gave up 7 bases, with 19 bases separating them. CDR3 bases: TGTGCCAGCATCCCGACGGCCAGCAGGGTTGGCTACACCTTC. Residues: CASIPTASRVGYTF.

The chain combines TRBV9 with TRBJ2-7; TRBD1 is a possible D gene (5 bases). CDR1 and CDR2 from the germline V gene are SGDLS and YYNGEE. The CDR3 covers 13 residues. The ends were cut back, 4 bases at V and 2 bases at J, with 10 bases in the middle. CDR3 region: CASSRGLTYEQYF. The CDR3 region has the DNA TGTGCCAGCAGCAGGGGCCTCACCTACGAGCAGTACTTC.

The chain is built from TRBV19 and TRBJ2-3; D is possibly TRBD1 (5 bases). Germline V lookup: CDR1 LNHDA, CDR2 SQIVND (reference sequence). The CDR3 covers 13 residues. V was clipped by 6 bases and J by 6 bases, with 13 bases between them. The CDR3 loop is CASSPTGSDTQYF. The CDR3 DNA follows: TGTGCCAGTAGCCCAACAGGTTCGGATACGCAGTATTTT.

This chain connects TRBV11-2 to TRBJ2-7, with 14 nucleotides matching TRBD2. The CDR3 has 17 amino acids. CDR1 and CDR2 from the germline V gene are SGHAT and FQNNGV. V lost 5 bases and J lost 4; bases outside the gene matches: 10. The CDR3 loop reads CASSPLAGLAGVYEQYF. CDR3 in DNA: TGTGCCAGCAGCCCCTTGGCGGGACTAGCGGGGGTGTACGAGCAGTACTTC.

The chain carries TRBV7-9 and TRBJ2-1; D is unresolved. There are 12 residues in the CDR3. V was pared by 3 bases and J by 16 bases, with 16 bases between. Germline assignment: CDR1 SEHNR and CDR2 FQNEAQ (reference sequence). The CDR3 nucleotides are TGTGCCAGCAGCTTGGGTTTTGGGCCCCCCTTCTTC. Protein product: CASSLGFGPPFF.

The rearrangement uses TRBV29-1 and TRBJ1-1, with TRBD1 as a possible D gene (6 bases). CDR3 length: 14 amino acids. The V end was cut by 3 bases, the J end by 0 bases, with 11 bases between. The germline CDR1 and CDR2 sequences are SQVTM and ANQGSEA. The DNA of the CDR3 is TGCAGCGTTGATAAGCAGGGGATGAACACTGAAGCTTTCTTT. This encodes CSVDKQGMNTEAFF.

V usage is TRBV4-1 and J usage is TRBJ2-5; 12 bases map to TRBD2. The CDR3 consists of 17 residues. The V gene end was trimmed by 1 base and the J gene end by 3 bases; junction bases not matched to a gene: 6. Germline CDR1 reads MGHRA; CDR2 reads YSYEKL. CDR3 coding DNA: TGCGCCAGCAGCCAAGGCTCTAGCGGGAGGGCCAAAGAGACCCAGTACTTC. It is translated as CASSQGSSGRAKETQYF.

The CDR3 nucleotides are TGTGCCAGCAGTTCGCCTCCCGGGGGTCCGGTGACCTATGGCTACACCTTC. Translating it yields CASSSPPGGPVTYGYTF. The rearrangement uses TRBV28 and TRBJ1-2, with a tentative D call TRBD1 (5 bases). The CDR3 length is 17 residues. V shed 4 bases and J shed 4 bases, with 22 bases lying between them. Germline V gene sequence: CDR1 MDHEN, CDR2 SYDVKM.

The CDR3 protein is CASRPGQGKGQPQHF. In DNA form, the CDR3 reads TGTGCCAGCAGACCGGGACAGGGGAAGGGTCAGCCCCAGCATTTT. The genes are TRBV27 and TRBJ1-5; 10 bases line up with TRBD1. Germline values: CDR1 MNHEY, CDR2 SMNVEV (reference sequence). The CDR3 runs 15 residues. Losses at the gene ends were 6 bases for V and 6 bases for J; bases not matched to a gene: 8.

This chain uses TRBV5-1 with TRBJ2-5, with D tentatively TRBD2 (6 bases). The end of the DNA aligns better with TRBJ2-7, so the J call may be wrong. The germline CDR1 and CDR2 sequences are SGHRS and YFSETQ. The CDR3 length is 17 residues. The CDR3 DNA reads as TGCGCCAGCAGCTTGATTGGCTCGGGAGACGGCTCCTACGAGCAGTACTTC. This encodes CASSLIGSGDGSYEQYF.

The gene calls are TRBV18 and TRBJ1-1; D is undetermined. Germline CDR1 reads KGHSH; CDR2 reads LQKENI. CDR3 size: 14 residues. V was pared by 1 base and J by 4 bases, with 10 bases between. The CDR3 sequence is CASSPREMGTEAFF. The CDR3 DNA reads TGTGCCAGCTCACCACGGGAGATGGGCACTGAAGCTTTCTTT. Together with reference TRBV18 and TRBJ1-1, the CDR3 gives the full variable domain: NAGVMQNPRHLVRRRGQEARLRCSPMKGHSHVYWYRQLPEEGLKFMVYLQKENIIDESGMPKERFSAEFPKEGPSILRIQQVVRGDSAAYFCASSPREMGTEAFFGQGTRLTVV.

This clone was recorded only once. CDR3 DNA sequence: TGTGCCAGCAGCGCCCACCTAGCGGATACGCAGTATTTT. This codes for CASSAHLADTQYF. The chain recombines TRBV9 with TRBJ2-3, with D maybe TRBD2 (6 bases). The V end was cut by 3 bases, the J end by 6 bases, with 11 bases between. Per germline, CDR1 SGDLS and CDR2 YYNGEE. CDR3 length: 13 amino acids. Full variable domain (outside the CDR3, taken from reference TRBV9 and TRBJ2-3): DSGVTQTPKHLITATGQRVTLRCSPRSGDLSVYWYQQSLDQGLQFLIQYYNGEERAKGNILERFSAQQFPDLHSELNLSSLELGDSALYFCASSAHLADTQYFGPGTRLTVL.

This chain uses TRBV5-6 with TRBJ1-2; 9 nucleotides agree with TRBD1. Germline V gene sequence: CDR1 SGHDT, CDR2 YYEEEE. The trim removed 4 bases at V and 4 bases at J, leaving 5 bases unmatched. This CDR3 spans 14 amino acids. The CDR3 DNA sequence: TGTGCCAGCAGCCCCGGGACAGGGACCTATGGCTACACCTTC. As protein: CASSPGTGTYGYTF. Variable domain in full (rest from reference TRBV5-6 and TRBJ1-2): DAGVTQSPTHLIKTRGQQVTLRCSPKSGHDTVSWYQQALGQGPQFIFQYYEEEERQRGNFPDRFSGHQFPNYSSELNVNALLLGDSALYLCASSPGTGTYGYTFGSGTRLTVV.

The chain links TRBV29-1 to TRBJ2-7; D is undetermined. Trimming took 3 bases from V and 2 from J, leaving 5 bases between them. This CDR3 has 11 amino acids. Per germline, CDR1 SQVTM and CDR2 ANQGSEA. This CDR3 reads CSVDGTYEQYF. As DNA, the CDR3 is TGCAGCGTTGATGGCACCTACGAGCAGTACTTC.

Comment on this clone: Other DNA sequences in this specimen translate into the identical CDR3. This chain uses TRBV7-9 with TRBJ1-5; D is perhaps TRBD1 (6 bases). Trimming cost V 5 bases and J 3 bases, with 17 bases left between them. This CDR3 comprises 16 residues. CDR1 and CDR2 (germline): SEHNR, FQNEAQ (reference sequence). The CDR3 reads CASSLGVDRTNQPQHF. The DNA for the CDR3 is TGTGCCAGCAGCCTTGGGGTCGACAGGACCAATCAGCCCCAGCATTTT.